This T cell receptor beta chain was identified in a study of T cells in Graves' hyperthyroidism and ophthalmopathy. For this clonotype: Its antigen is still unknown. At one boundary the junction diverges from the germline segment, which might be a read error.

Study outcomes and limitations: Researchers report that a 13 V-J model separated ophthalmopathy from stable hyperthyroidism.

CDR3 length: 15 residues. The CDR3 regions of TCR beta were amplified from RNA transcripts. A first-round RT-PCR of the TCR CDR3 used the HTBI primer set. Via MiXCR, TCRdb re-called the multiplex PCR reads, giving one row per CDR3 protein. The repertoire holds around 500,000 distinct CDR3 sequences, with approximately 14% as singletons. Newly diagnosed patients aged 18 to 65 had hyperthyroidism of under 2 months' duration. Thyroid ultrasound, orbital computed tomography, clinical symptoms, and serum thyroxine and TRAb underpinned diagnoses. The specimen was blood. This clonotype was obtained from a woman aged 18-29 years with Graves' hyperthyroidism. The chain couples TRBV12-3 or TRBV12-4 to TRBJ1-2; TRBD1 aligns across 8 bases. DNA for the CDR3: TGTGCCAGCTGTTTGACAGACAGGGGTAGCTATGGCTACACCTTC. Its translation: CASCLTDRGSYGYTF.